This T cell receptor (beta chain) stems from a study of control samples from healthy donors and cancer patients. CDR1 and CDR2 (germline): SGHNT, YENEEA. The CDR3 has 16 residues. The V gene end was trimmed by 2 bases and the J gene end by 11 bases; junction bases not matched to a gene: 13. Libraries were prepared by immunoSEQ multiplex PCR; TCRdb keeps only in-frame clonotypes and omits some of them. Counted here are 200,000 or so clones, 91% occurring once; the ten biggest clones make up approximately 1.8%. The sequence came from a man in his thirties or forties in good health. This sequence joins TRBV11-3 and TRBJ1-5, with TRBD1 matching 9 bases. The material sequenced was blood. CDR3 in DNA: TGTGCCAGCAGCTTACCCGGGACAGGGATAAATGTTTCCCAGCATTTT. It translates to CASSLPGTGINVSQHF.